The clone carrying this T cell receptor beta chain was detected only a few times. As yet, its antigen is unknown. The 5'RACE method, run with constant-segment primers, produced TCR alpha and TCR beta cDNA libraries (carrying sample barcodes and UMIs). Using its own MiXCR run on the 5' RACE reads, TCRdb lists one record per CDR3 protein. The profile shows under 450,000 distinct CDR3 sequences, about 15% of them singletons. Germline V CDR1 and CDR2: SGHTA, FQGNSA. The CDR3 contains 15 residues. V was trimmed by 3 bases and J by 4 bases, leaving 14 bases between them. This entry comes from a study of T-cell memory formation after mild COVID-19. Study-wide background: Clustering of TCRs was largely donor specific.

Study-level findings and limits: Day 15 to 85 contractors were CD4/CD8 balanced; later expanders leaned CD4+.

This TCR was recovered from a man between 18 and 29 years old who had mild COVID-19 (a few samples of this study predate the infection). Cell type and time point are not known. This chain links TRBV7-2 with TRBJ2-3; no reliable D call. Material: PBMCs or a T cell subset sorted from them (not recorded which). CDR3 DNA sequence: TGTGCCAGCAGCTTCAAGAGGCAGGTCCCAGATACGCAGTATTTT. Residues: CASSFKRQVPDTQYF. Combining the CDR3 with reference TRBV7-2 and TRBJ2-3 gives the whole variable domain GAGVSQSPSNKVTEKGKDVELRCDPISGHTALYWYRQSLGQGLEFLIYFQGNSAPDKSGLPSDRFSAERTGGSVSTLTIQRTQQEDSAVYLCASSFKRQVPDTQYFGPGTRLTVL.